These 8 T cell receptor beta chains were sequenced from one sample in a study of cytomegalovirus exposure and HLA in healthy donors. The data were produced by immunoSEQ multiplex PCR, yet TCRdb's version contains in-frame clones alone and is incomplete. The data contain fewer than 200,000 clones, roughly nine tenths of them seen just once; the ten biggest clones take up about 5.8%. Sequencing was performed on PBMCs. The receptors stem from a woman in her twenties or thirties in good health and CMV-seronegative.

The chain carries TRBV7-9 and TRBJ1-6; tentative D call: TRBD1 (5 bases). Trimming left V 0 bases short and J 10 bases short, with 19 bases between. Germline values: CDR1 SEHNR, CDR2 FQNEAQ (reference sequence). This CDR3 contains 17 residues. In DNA form, the CDR3 reads TGTGCCAGCAGCTTAGCTACCTCCGGGACGTTGAACTCACCCCTCCACTTT. Its protein is CASSLATSGTLNSPLHF. The full variable domain, with the rest looked up from reference TRBV7-9 and TRBJ1-6, is DTGVSQNPRHKITKRGQNVTFRCDPISEHNRLYWYRQTLGQGPEFLTYFQNEAQLEKSRLLSDRFSAERPKGSFSTLEIQRTEQGDSAMYLCASSLATSGTLNSPLHFGNGTRLTVT.

This chain uses TRBV9 with TRBJ2-3; tentatively, D is TRBD2 (5 bases). The germline V and J ends were trimmed by 1 base and 1 base, with 10 bases remaining between them. The CDR3 is 15 residues long. Germline V CDR1 and CDR2: SGDLS, YYNGEE. The CDR3 DNA follows: TGTGCCAGCAGCGTAATCCGGGGTGGCACAGATACGCAGTATTTT. Encoded protein: CASSVIRGGTDTQYF.

The J gene is TRBJ2-7, the V gene TRBV14, with 7 bases lining up with TRBD2. The CDR3 is 14 amino acids. CDR1 and CDR2 from the germline V gene are SGHDN and FVKESK. V lost 5 bases and J lost 0; bases outside the gene matches: 4. The CDR3 DNA reads as TGTGCCAGCAGCTTTGGCGGGAGCTCCTACGAGCAGTACTTC. As protein: CASSFGGSSYEQYF.

The CDR3 DNA follows: TGCGCCAGCAGCTTCCGGACGGCTTCCTACGAGCAGTACTTC. This encodes CASSFRTASYEQYF. The V and J genes are TRBV4-1 and TRBJ2-7; the D is unclear. The germline V gene encodes CDR1 MGHRA and CDR2 YSYEKL. This CDR3 has 14 residues. Trimming pared 5 bases from V and 1 base from J, leaving 12 bases between.

In nucleotides, the CDR3 is TGTGCCAGCAGTGAACGACAGACCTTCACAGATACGCAGTATTTT. Its protein is CASSERQTFTDTQYF. The chain carries TRBV2 and TRBJ2-3, with TRBD1 as a possible D gene (5 bases). The V end was cut by 2 bases, the J end by 2 bases, with 11 bases between. This CDR3 region has 15 residues. CDR1 SNHLY and CDR2 FYNNEI come from the germline V gene.

The rearrangement links TRBV5-5 to TRBJ2-7; D possibly corresponds to TRBD1 (5 bases). CDR1 and CDR2 from the germline V gene are SGHKS and YYEKEE (reference sequence). Trimming left V 6 bases short and J 4 bases short, with 20 bases between. This CDR3 has 15 amino acids. The CDR3 DNA sequence: TGTGCCAGCACTCCGGACCACAGGATCCTTTACGAGCAGTACTTC. Translation gives CASTPDHRILYEQYF. Full variable domain (outside the CDR3, taken from reference TRBV5-5 and TRBJ2-7): DAGVTQSPTHLIKTRGQQVTLRCSPISGHKSVSWYQQVLGQGPQFIFQYYEKEERGRGNFPDRFSARQFPNYSSELNVNALLLGDSALYLCASTPDHRILYEQYFGPGTRLTVT.

The chain couples TRBV30 to TRBJ1-2; tentative D call: TRBD1 (5 bases). Germline V gene data show CDR1 as GTSNPN and CDR2 as SVGIG (reference sequence). V dropped 3 bases and J dropped 6 bases, with 8 bases sitting between them. CDR3 size: 11 residues. The CDR3 spells CAWRGVNGYTF. The CDR3, as DNA: TGTGCCTGGAGGGGGGTGAATGGCTACACCTTC.

The chain employs TRBV7-3 and TRBJ2-7, with 8 bases lining up with TRBD1. The CDR3 runs 15 residues. V shed 5 bases and J 4 bases; nucleotides not matched to a gene: 10. Germline-derived CDR1 and CDR2 are SGHTA and FQGTGA. As DNA, the CDR3 is TGTGCCAGCAGCATCGGACAGGGACTTACGTACGAGCAGTACTTC. It yields the protein CASSIGQGLTYEQYF.